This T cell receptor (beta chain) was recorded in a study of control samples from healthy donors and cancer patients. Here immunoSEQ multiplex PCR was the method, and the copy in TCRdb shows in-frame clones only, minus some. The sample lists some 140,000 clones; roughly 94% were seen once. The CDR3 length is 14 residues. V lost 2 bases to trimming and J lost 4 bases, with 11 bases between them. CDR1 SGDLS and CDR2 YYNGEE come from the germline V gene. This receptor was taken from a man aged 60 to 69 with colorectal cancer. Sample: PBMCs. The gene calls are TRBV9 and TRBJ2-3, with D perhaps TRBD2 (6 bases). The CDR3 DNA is TGTGCCAGCAGCGTTGGCGGGGAAGCAGATACGCAGTATTTT. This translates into CASSVGGEADTQYF.